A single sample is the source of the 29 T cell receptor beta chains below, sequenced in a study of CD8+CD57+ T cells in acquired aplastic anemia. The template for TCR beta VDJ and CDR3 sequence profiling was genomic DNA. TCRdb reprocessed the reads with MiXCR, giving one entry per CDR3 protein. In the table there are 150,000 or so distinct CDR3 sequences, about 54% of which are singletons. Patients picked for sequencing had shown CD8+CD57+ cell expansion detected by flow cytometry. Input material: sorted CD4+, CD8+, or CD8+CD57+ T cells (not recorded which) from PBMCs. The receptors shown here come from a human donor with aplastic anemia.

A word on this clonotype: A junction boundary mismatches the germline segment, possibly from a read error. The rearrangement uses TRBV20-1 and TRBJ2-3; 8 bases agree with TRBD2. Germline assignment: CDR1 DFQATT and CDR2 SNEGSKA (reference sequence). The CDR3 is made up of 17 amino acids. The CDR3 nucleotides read TGCAGTGCTAGAGATAGCGAGCGGGGGCCCTTCACAGATGCGCAGTATTTT. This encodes CSARDSERGPFTDAQYF.

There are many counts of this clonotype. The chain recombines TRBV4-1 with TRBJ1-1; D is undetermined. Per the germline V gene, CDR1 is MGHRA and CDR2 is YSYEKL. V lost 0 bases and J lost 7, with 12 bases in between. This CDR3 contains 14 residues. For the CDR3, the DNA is TGCGCCAGCAGCCAAGAAGGCGGGCTCGGTGAAGCTTTCTTT. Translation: CASSQEGGLGEAFF.

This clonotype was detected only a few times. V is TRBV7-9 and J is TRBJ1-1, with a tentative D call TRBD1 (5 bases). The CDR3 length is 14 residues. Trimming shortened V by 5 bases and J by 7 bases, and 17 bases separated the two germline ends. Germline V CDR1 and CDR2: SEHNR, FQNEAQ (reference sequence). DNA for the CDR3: TGTGCCAGCAGCCCGGTTGTGGGGGGAGGTGAAGCTTTCTTT. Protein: CASSPVVGGGEAFF. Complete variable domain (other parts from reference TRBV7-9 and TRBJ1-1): DTGVSQNPRHKITKRGQNVTFRCDPISEHNRLYWYRQTLGQGPEFLTYFQNEAQLEKSRLLSDRFSAERPKGSFSTLEIQRTEQGDSAMYLCASSPVVGGGEAFFGQGTRLTVV.

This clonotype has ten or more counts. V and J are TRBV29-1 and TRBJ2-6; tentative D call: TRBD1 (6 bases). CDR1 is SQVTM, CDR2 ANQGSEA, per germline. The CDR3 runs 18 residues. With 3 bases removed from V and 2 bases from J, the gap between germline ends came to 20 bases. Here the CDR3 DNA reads TGCAGCGTTGATTTCGATCGAGCTTCAGGGGCTGGGGCCAACGTCCTGACTTTC. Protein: CSVDFDRASGAGANVLTF.

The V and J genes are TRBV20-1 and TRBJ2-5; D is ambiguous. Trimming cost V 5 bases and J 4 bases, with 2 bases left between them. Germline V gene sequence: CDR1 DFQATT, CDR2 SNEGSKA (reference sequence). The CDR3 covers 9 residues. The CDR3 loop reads CSAPETQYF. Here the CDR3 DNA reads TGCAGTGCTCCAGAGACCCAGTACTTC.

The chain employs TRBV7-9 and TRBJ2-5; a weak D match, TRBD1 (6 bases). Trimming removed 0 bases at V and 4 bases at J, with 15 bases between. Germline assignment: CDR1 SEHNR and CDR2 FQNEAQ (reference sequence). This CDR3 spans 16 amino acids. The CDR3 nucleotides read TGTGCCAGCAGCTTAGCCGAACGCAGGGGCGGAGAGACCCAGTACTTC. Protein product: CASSLAERRGGETQYF.

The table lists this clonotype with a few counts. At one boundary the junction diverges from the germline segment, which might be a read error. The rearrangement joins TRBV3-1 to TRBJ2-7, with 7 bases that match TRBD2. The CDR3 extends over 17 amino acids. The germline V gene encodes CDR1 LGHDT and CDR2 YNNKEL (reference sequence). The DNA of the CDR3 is TGTGCCAGCAGCCAAGACTCTCTAGCGGAGAGCTCCTACGAGCGGTACTTC. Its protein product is CASSQDSLAESSYERYF.

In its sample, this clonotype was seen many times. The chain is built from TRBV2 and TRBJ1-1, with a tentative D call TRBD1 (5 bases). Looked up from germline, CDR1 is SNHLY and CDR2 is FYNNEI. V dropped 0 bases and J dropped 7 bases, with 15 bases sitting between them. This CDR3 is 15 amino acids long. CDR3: CASSEAPGTPIEAFF. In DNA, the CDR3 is TGTGCCAGCAGTGAAGCTCCCGGGACTCCCATTGAAGCTTTCTTT.

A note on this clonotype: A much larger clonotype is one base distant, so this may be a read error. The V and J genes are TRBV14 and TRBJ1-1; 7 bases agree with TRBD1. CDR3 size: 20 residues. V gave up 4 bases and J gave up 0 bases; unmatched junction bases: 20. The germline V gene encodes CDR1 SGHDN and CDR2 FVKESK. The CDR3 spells CASSPYALSDREYMNTEAFF. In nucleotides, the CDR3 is TGTGCCAGCAGCCCCTACGCCTTATCAGACAGGGAATATATGAACACTGAAGCTTTCTTT.

Here the CDR3 DNA reads TGTGCCAGCAGCCCCCGGGGGGGAGACGTTTACACCTTC. As protein: CASSPRGGDVYTF. The chain links TRBV5-5 to TRBJ1-2; D is possibly TRBD1 (5 bases). Trimming took 4 bases from V and 11 from J, leaving 18 bases between them. From germline, CDR1 is SGHKS and CDR2 YYEKEE (reference sequence). The CDR3 covers 13 residues.

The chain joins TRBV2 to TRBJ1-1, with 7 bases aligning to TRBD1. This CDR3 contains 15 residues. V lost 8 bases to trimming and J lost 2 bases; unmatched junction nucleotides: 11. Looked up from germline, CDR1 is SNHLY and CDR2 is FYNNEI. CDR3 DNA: TGTGCCAGCCCCAGGGGGGGACCGGAAAACACTGAAGCTTTCTTT. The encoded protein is CASPRGGPENTEAFF.

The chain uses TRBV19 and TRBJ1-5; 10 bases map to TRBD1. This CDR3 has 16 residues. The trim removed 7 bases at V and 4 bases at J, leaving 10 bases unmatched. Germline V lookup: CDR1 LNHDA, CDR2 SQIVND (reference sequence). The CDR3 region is CASTLDRGKTNQPQHF. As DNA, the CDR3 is TGTGCCAGTACCCTGGACAGGGGGAAGACGAATCAGCCCCAGCATTTT.

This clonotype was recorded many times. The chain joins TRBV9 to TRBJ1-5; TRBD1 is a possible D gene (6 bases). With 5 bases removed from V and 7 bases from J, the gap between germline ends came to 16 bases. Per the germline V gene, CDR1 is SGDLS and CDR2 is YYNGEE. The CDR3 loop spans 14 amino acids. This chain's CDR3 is CASSENRAGQPQHF. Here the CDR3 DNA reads TGTGCCAGCAGTGAGAACAGGGCGGGGCAGCCCCAGCATTTT.

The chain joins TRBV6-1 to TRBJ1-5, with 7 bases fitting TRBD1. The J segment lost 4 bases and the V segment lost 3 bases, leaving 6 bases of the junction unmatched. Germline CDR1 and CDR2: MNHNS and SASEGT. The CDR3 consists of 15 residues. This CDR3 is CASSDQGQPNQPQHF. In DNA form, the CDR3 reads TGTGCCAGCAGTGACCAGGGACAGCCAAATCAGCCCCAGCATTTT.

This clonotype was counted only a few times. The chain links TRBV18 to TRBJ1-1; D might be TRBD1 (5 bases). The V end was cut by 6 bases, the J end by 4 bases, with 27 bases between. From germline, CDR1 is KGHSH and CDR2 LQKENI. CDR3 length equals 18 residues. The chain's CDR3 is CASSLEVGGFVYGTEAFF. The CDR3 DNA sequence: TGTGCCAGCTCCCTGGAGGTGGGGGGGTTCGTTTATGGCACTGAAGCTTTCTTT.

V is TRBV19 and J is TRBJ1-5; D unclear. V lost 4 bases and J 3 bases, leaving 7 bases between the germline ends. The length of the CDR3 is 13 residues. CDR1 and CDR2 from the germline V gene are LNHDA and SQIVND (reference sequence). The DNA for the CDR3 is TGTGCCAGTAGTAACGTCCTCAATCAGCCCCAGCATTTT. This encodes CASSNVLNQPQHF.

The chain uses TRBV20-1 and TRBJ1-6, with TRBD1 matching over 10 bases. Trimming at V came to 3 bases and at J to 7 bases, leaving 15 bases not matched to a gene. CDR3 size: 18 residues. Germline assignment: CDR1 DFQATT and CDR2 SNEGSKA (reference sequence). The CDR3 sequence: CSASGPAGQGEGNSPLHF. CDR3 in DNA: TGCAGTGCTAGCGGGCCCGCAGGACAGGGGGAGGGAAATTCACCCCTCCACTTT.

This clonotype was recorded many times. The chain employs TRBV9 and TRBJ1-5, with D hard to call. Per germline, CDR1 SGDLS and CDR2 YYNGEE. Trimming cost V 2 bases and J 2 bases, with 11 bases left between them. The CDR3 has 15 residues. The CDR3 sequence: CASSVEPNGNQPQHF. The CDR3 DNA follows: TGTGCCAGCAGCGTGGAGCCTAATGGCAATCAGCCCCAGCATTTT.

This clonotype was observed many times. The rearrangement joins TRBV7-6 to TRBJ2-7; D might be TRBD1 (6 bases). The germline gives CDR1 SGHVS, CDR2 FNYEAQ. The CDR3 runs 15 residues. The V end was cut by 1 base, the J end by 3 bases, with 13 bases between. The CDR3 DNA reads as TGTGCCAGCAGCTTAGAGACAGGTCCCCTCTACGAGCAGTACTTC. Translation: CASSLETGPLYEQYF. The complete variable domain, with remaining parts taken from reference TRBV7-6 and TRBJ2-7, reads GAGVSQSPRYKVTKRGQDVALRCDPISGHVSLYWYRQALGQGPEFLTYFNYEAQQDKSGLPNDRFSAERPEGSISTLTIQRTEQRDSAMYRCASSLETGPLYEQYFGPGTRLTVT.

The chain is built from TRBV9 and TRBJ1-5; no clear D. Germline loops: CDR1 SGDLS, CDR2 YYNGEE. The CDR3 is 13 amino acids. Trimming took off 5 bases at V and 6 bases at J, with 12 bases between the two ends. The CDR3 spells CASSRSPGQPQHF. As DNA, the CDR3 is TGTGCCAGCAGTCGTAGTCCAGGTCAGCCCCAGCATTTT.

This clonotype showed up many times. For the CDR3, the DNA is TGTGCCAGCAGTTTCAACCGGGCTGGGAATTCACCCCTCCACTTT. Protein product: CASSFNRAGNSPLHF. The chain links TRBV27 to TRBJ1-6, with D hard to call. CDR1 and CDR2 (germline): MNHEY, SMNVEV (reference sequence). The CDR3 extends over 15 amino acids. V was pared by 3 bases and J by 7 bases, with 13 bases between.

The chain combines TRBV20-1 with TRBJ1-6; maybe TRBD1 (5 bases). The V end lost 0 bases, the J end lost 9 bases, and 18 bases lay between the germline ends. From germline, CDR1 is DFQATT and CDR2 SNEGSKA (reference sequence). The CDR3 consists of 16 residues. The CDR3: CSARDLWGGDFSPLHF. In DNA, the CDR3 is TGCAGTGCTAGAGATCTATGGGGAGGGGACTTTTCACCCCTCCACTTT.

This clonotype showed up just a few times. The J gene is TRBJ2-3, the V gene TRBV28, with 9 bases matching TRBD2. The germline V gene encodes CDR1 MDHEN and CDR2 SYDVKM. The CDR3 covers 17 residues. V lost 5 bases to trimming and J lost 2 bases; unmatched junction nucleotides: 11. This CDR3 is CASSTFEGGGATDTQYF. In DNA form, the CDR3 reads TGTGCCAGCAGTACATTTGAGGGCGGGGGGGCCACAGATACGCAGTATTTT.

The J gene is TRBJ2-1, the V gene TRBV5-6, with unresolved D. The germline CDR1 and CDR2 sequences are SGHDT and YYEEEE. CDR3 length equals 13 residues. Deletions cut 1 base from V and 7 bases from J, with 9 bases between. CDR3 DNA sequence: TGTGCCAGCAGCTTGTTCGCCGTAAATGAGCAGTTCTTC. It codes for CASSLFAVNEQFF.

CDR3 amino acids: CSVYTGDRSAFF. Written as DNA, the CDR3 is TGCAGCGTATACACAGGGGATCGGTCAGCTTTCTTT. The chain is built from TRBV29-1 and TRBJ1-1; 7 bases agree with TRBD1. The V gene's germline CDR1 is SQVTM and CDR2 ANQGSEA. The CDR3 covers 12 residues. V shed 6 bases and J 10 bases; nucleotides not matched to a gene: 11.

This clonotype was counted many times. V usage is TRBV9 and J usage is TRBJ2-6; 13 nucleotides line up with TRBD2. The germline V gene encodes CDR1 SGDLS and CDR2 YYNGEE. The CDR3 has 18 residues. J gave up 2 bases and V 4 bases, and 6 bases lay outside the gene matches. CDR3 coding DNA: TGTGCCAGCAGCTCTAGCACTAGCGGGGGGGCTGGGGCCAACGTCCTGACTTTC. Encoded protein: CASSSSTSGGAGANVLTF.

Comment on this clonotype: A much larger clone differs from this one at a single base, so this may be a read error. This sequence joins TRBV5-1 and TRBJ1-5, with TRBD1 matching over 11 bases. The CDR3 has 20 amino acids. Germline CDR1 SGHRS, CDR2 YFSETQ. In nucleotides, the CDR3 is TGCGCCAGCATCTTGGACCAGGGACAGGGGGAACGGGATAGCAATCAGCCCCAGCATTTT. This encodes CASILDQGQGERDSNQPQHF.

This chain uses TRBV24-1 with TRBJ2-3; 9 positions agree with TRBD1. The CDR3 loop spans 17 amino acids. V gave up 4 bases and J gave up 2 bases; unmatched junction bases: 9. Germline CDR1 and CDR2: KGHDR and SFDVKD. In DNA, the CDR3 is TGTGCCACCAGTGACCCTCGGACAGGGGTTTACACAGATACGCAGTATTTT. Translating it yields CATSDPRTGVYTDTQYF.

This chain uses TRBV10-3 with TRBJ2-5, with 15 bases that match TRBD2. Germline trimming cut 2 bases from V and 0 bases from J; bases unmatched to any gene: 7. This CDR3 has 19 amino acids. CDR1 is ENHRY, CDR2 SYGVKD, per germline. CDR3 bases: TGTGCCATCAGTGAGCCGGGACTAGCGGGGGGCAGGTACCAAGAGACCCAGTACTTC. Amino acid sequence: CAISEPGLAGGRYQETQYF.